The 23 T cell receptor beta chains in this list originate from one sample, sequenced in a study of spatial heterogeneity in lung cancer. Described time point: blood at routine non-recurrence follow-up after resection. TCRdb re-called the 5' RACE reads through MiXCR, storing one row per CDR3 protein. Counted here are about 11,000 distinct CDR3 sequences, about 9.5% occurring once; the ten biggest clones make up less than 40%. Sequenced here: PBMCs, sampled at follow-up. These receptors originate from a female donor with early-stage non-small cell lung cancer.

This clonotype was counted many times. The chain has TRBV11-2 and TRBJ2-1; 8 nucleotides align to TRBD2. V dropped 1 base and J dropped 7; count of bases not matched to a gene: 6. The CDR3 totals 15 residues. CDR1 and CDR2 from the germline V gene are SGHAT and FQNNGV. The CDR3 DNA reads TGTGCCAGCAGCTTAGTCGGGAGGGCGTGGAATGAGCAGTTCTTC. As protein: CASSLVGRAWNEQFF. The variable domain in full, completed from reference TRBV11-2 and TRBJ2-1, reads EAGVAQSPRYKIIEKRQSVAFWCNPISGHATLYWYQQILGQGPKLLIQFQNNGVVDDSQLPKDRFSAERLKGVDSTLKIQPAKLEDSAVYLCASSLVGRAWNEQFFGPGTRLTVL.

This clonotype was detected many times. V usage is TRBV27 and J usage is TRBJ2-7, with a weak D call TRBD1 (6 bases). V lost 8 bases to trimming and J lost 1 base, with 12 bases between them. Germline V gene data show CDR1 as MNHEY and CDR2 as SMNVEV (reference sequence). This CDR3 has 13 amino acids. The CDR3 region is CASATGRSYEQYF. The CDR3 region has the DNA TGTGCCAGCGCGACAGGCAGGTCCTACGAGCAGTACTTC.

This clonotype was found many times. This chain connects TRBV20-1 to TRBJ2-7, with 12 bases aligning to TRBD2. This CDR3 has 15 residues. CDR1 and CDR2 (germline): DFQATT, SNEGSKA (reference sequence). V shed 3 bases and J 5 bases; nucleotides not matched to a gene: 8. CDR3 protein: CSASRGLAGLDEQYF. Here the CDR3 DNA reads TGCAGTGCTAGCCGAGGACTAGCGGGGCTGGACGAGCAGTACTTC.

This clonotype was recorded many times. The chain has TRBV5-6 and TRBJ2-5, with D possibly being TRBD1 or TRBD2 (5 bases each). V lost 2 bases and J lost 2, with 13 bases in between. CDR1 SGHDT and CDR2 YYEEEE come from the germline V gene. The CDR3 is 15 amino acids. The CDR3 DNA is TGTGCCAGCAGCTTTACCCGGGACGGACAAGAGACCCAGTACTTC. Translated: CASSFTRDGQETQYF.

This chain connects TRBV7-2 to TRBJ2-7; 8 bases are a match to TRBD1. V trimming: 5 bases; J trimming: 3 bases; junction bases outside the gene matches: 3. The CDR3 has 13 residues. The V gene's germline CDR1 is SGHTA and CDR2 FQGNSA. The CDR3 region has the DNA TGTGCCAGCAGCGCGACAGGGGTCTACGAGCAGTACTTC. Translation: CASSATGVYEQYF. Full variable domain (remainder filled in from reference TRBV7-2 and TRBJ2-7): GAGVSQSPSNKVTEKGKDVELRCDPISGHTALYWYRQSLGQGLEFLIYFQGNSAPDKSGLPSDRFSAERTGGSVSTLTIQRTQQEDSAVYLCASSATGVYEQYFGPGTRLTVT.

Here the CDR3 reads CSASWGQLENSPLHF. CDR3 DNA sequence: TGCAGTGCTAGCTGGGGACAGCTAGAAAATTCACCCCTCCACTTT. This chain connects TRBV20-1 to TRBJ1-6; TRBD1 matches 7 bases. The V segment lost 3 bases and the J segment 7 bases; nucleotides outside the gene matches: 9. Per the germline V gene, CDR1 is DFQATT and CDR2 is SNEGSKA (reference sequence). The CDR3 length is 15 residues.

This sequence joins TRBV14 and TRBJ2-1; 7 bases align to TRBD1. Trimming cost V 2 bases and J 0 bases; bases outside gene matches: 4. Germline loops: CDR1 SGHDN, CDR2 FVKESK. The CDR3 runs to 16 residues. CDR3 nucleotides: TGTGCCAGCAGCCAATTGTCAGGGGGCTCCTACAATGAGCAGTTCTTC. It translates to CASSQLSGGSYNEQFF.

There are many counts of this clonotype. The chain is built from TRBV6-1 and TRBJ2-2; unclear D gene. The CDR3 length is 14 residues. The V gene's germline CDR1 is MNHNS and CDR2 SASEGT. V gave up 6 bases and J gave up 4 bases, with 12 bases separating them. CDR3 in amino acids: CASRAGPFTGELFF. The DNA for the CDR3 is TGTGCCAGCAGGGCCGGGCCCTTCACCGGGGAGCTGTTTTTT.

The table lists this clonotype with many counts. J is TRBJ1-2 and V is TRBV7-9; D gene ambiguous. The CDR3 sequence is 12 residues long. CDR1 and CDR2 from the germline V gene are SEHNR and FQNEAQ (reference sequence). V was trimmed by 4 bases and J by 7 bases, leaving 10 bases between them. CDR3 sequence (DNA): TGTGCCAGCAGCTCAGGAGTCAGTGGCTACACCTTC. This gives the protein CASSSGVSGYTF.

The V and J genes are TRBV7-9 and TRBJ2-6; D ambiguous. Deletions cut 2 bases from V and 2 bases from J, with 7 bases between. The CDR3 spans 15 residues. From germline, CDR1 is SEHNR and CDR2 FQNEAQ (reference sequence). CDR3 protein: CASSLWVAGANVLTF. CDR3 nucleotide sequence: TGTGCCAGCAGCTTATGGGTGGCTGGGGCCAACGTCCTGACTTTC.

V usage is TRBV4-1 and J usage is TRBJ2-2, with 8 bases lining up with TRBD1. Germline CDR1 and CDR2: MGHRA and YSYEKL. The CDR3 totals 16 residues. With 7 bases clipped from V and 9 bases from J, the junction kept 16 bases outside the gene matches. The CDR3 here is CASTVDREEGFRELFF. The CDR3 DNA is TGCGCCAGCACTGTGGACAGGGAGGAAGGGTTCAGGGAGCTGTTTTTT.

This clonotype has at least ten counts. CDR3 DNA sequence: TGTGCCAGCCAAACCCGGGAGGGGTTCCCAGATACGCAGTATTTT. Translated, it gives CASQTREGFPDTQYF. This chain uses TRBV18 with TRBJ2-3; 8 nucleotides match TRBD2. The V gene's germline CDR1 is KGHSH and CDR2 LQKENI. The CDR3 has 15 residues. V dropped 8 bases and J dropped 4; count of bases not matched to a gene: 11.

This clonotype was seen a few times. The CDR3, as DNA: TGTGCCAGCAGCCCGACAGGGGGGGCCTATGGCTACACCTTC. Translating it yields CASSPTGGAYGYTF. J is TRBJ1-2 and V is TRBV7-9; 9 bases are shared with TRBD1. Germline V gene sequence: CDR1 SEHNR, CDR2 FQNEAQ (reference sequence). J gave up 4 bases and V 5 bases, and 5 bases lay outside the gene matches. The CDR3 contains 14 residues.

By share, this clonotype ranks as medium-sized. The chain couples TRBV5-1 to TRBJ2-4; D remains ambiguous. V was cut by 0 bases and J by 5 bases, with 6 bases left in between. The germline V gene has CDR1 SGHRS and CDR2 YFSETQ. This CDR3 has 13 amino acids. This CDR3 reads CASSLGGENIQYF. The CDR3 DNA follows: TGCGCCAGCAGCTTGGGCGGCGAAAACATTCAGTACTTC.

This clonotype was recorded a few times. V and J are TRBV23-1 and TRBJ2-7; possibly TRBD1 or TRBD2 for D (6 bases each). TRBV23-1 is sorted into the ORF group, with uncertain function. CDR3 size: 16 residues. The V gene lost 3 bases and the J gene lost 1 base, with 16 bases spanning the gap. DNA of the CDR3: TGCGCCAGCAGTCACGCCGGGAAGGGGGGATCCTACGAGCAGTACTTC. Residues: CASSHAGKGGSYEQYF.

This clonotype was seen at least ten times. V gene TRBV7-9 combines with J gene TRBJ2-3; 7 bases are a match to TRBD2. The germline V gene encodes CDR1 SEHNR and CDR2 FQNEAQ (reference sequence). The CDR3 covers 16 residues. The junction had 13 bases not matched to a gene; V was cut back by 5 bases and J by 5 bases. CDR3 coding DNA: TGTGCCAGCAGCCCAAAAATGGCGGGAGTGTTAGATACGCAGTATTTT. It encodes CASSPKMAGVLDTQYF.

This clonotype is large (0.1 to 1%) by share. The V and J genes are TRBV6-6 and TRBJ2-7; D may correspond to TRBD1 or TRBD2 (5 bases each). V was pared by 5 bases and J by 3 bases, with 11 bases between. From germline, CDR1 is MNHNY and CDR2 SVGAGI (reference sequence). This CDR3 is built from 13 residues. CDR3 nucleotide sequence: TGTGCCAGCAGTGGGGACGGGTTCTACGAGCAGTACTTC. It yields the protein CASSGDGFYEQYF.

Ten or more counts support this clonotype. For the CDR3, the DNA is TGTGCCTTAACTAGCGGGGGGCTCAATGAGCAGTTCTTC. Translated: CALTSGGLNEQFF. This chain connects TRBV30 to TRBJ2-1; 12 nucleotides align to TRBD2. The CDR3 totals 13 residues. Trimming took 7 bases from V and 6 from J; bases not matched to a gene: 4. Germline V gives CDR1 GTSNPN, CDR2 SVGIG (reference sequence).

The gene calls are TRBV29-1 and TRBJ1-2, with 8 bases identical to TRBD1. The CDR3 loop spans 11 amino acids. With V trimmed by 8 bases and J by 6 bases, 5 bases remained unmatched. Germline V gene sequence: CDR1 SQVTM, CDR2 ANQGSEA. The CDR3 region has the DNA TGCAGCTCCAGGGGGCTGGATGGCTACACCTTC. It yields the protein CSSRGLDGYTF.

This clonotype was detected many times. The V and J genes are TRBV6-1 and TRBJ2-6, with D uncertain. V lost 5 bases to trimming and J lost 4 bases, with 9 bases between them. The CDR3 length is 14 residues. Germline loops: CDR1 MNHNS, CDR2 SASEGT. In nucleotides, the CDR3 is TGTGCCAGCAGTAAGGAGACGGGGGCCAACGTCCTGACTTTC. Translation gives CASSKETGANVLTF.

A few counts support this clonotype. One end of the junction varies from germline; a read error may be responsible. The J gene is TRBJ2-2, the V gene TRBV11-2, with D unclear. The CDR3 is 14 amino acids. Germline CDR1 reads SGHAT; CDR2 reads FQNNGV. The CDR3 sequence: CASSLGLNTWELFF. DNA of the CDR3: TGTGCCAGCAGCTTAGGTCTCAACACCTGGGAGCTGTTTTTT.

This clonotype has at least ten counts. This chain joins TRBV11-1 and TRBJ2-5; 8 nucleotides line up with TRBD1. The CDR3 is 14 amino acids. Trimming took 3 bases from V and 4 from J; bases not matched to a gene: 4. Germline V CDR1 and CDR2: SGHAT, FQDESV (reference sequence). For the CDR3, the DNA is TGTGCCAGCAGCTTTTCAGGGGGCGGAGAGACCCAGTACTTC. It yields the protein CASSFSGGGETQYF. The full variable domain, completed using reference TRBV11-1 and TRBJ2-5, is EAEVAQSPRYKITEKSQAVAFWCDPISGHATLYWYRQILGQGPELLVQFQDESVVDDSQLPKDRFSAERLKGVDSTLKIQPAELGDSAMYLCASSFSGGGETQYFGPGTRLLVL.

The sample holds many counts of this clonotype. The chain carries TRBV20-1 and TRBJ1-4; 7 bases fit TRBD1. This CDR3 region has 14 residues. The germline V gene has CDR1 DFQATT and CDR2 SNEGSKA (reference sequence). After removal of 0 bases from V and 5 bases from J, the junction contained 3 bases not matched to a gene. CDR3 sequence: CSAREGRGNEKLFF. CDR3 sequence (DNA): TGCAGTGCTAGAGAGGGCAGGGGGAATGAAAAACTGTTTTTT.